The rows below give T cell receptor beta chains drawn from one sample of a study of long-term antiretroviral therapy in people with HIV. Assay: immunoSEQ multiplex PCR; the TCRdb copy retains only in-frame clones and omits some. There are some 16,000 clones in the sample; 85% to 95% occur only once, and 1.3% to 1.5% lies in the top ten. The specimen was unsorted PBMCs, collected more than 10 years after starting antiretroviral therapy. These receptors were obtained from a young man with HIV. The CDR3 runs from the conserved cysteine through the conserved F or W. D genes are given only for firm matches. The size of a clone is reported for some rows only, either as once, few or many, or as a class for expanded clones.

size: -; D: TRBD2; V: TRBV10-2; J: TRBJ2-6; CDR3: CASSGVLAGGFSGANVLTF; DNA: TGCGCCAGCAGTGGGGTCCTAGCGGGGGGCTTCTCTGGGGCCAACGTCCTGACTTTC
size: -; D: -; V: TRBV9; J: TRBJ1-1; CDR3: CASSARDSTEAFF; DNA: TGTGCCAGCAGCGCACGTGACAGCACTGAAGCTTTCTTT
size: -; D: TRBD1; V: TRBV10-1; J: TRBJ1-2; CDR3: CASSLGQNYGYTF; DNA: TGCGCCAGCAGCCTGGGACAGAACTATGGCTACACCTTC
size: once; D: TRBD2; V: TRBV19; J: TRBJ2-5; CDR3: CASSPALAGRETQYF; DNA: TGTGCCAGTAGTCCAGCACTAGCGGGAAGGGAGACCCAGTACTTC
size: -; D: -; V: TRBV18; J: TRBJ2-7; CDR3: CASSRDLPSTSEQYF; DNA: TGTGCCAGCTCACGGGACCTCCCGTCTACCTCCGAGCAGTACTTC
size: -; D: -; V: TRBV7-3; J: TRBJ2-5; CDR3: CASSSGQQETQYF; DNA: TGTGCCAGCAGTTCAGGACAGCAAGAGACCCAGTACTTC
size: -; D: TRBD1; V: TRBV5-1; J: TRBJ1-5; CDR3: CASSSGTENQPQHF; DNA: TGCGCCAGCAGCTCCGGGACAGAGAATCAGCCCCAGCATTTT
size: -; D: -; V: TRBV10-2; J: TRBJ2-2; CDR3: CASVGGTTGELFF; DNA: TGCGCCAGCGTAGGCGGTACCACCGGGGAGCTGTTTTTT
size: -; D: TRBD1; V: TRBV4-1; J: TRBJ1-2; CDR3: CASSQDLGTGGASGYTF; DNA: TGCGCCAGCAGCCAAGATCTGGGGACAGGGGGGGCCAGTGGCTACACCTTC
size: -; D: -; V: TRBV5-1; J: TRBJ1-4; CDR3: CASSFRGGELFF; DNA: TGCGCCAGCAGCTTCCGTGGGGGGGAACTGTTTTTT
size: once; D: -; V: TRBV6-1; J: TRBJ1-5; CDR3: CASSGGVEPQHF; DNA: TGTGCCAGCAGTGGAGGGGTGGAGCCCCAGCATTTT
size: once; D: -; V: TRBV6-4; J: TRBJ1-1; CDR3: CASRIGENTEAFF; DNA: TGTGCCAGCAGGATAGGGGAGAACACTGAAGCTTTCTTT
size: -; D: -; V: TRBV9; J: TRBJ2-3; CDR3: CASSARTISTDTQYF; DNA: TGTGCCAGCAGCGCAAGGACTATTAGCACAGATACGCAGTATTTT
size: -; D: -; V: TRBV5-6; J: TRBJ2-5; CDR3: CASSLDRGLETQYF; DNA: TGTGCCAGCAGCTTGGATCGGGGGCTGGAGACCCAGTACTTC
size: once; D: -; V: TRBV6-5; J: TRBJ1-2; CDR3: CASSYFSGAGGYTF; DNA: TGTGCCAGCAGTTACTTCTCAGGGGCGGGAGGCTACACCTTC
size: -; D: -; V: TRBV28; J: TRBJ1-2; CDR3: CASMLNRVDGYTF; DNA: TGTGCCAGCATGTTAAACAGGGTAGATGGCTACACCTTC
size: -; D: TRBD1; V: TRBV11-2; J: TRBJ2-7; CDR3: CASSLEWDSSYEQYF; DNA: TGTGCCAGCAGCTTAGAGTGGGACAGCTCCTACGAGCAGTACTTC
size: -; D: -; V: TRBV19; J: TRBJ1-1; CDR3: CASLKWGVTEAFF; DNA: TGTGCCAGTCTTAAATGGGGGGTGACTGAAGCTTTCTTT
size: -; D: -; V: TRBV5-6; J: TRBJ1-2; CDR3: CASSLDRSYGYTF; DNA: TGTGCCAGCAGCTTGGACAGGAGCTATGGCTACACCTTC
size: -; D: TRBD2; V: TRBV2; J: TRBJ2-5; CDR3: CASSAWRGDQETQYF; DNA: TGTGCCAGCAGTGCGTGGCGGGGGGACCAAGAGACCCAGTACTTC
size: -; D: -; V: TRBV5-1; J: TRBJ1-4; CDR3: CASSPGGGSEKLFF; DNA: TGCGCCAGCAGCCCGGGGGGGGGCAGTGAAAAACTGTTTTTT
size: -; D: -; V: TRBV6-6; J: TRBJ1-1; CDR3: CASIKGREGTEAFF; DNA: TGTGCCAGCATCAAGGGGAGGGAGGGCACTGAAGCTTTCTTT
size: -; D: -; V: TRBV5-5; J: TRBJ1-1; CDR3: CASSLADSTQAFF; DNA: TGTGCCAGCAGCTTGGCAGACAGCACCCAAGCTTTCTTT
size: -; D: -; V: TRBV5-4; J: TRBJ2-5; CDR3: CASSWGQETQYF; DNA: TGTGCCAGCAGCTGGGGTCAAGAGACCCAGTACTTC
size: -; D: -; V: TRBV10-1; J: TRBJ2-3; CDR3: CASSEKTGTDTQYF; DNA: TGCGCCAGCAGTGAGAAGACCGGCACAGATACGCAGTATTTT
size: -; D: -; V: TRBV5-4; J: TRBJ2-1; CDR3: CASSLAGQGISNEQFF; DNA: TGTGCCAGCAGCTTGGCCGGGCAGGGAATCAGCAATGAGCAGTTCTTC
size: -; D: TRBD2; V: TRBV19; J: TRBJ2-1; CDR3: CASSALAGGANEQFF; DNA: TGTGCCAGTAGTGCACTAGCGGGGGGTGCCAATGAGCAGTTCTTC
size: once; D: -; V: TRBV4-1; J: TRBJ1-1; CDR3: CASSRLPGTLNTEAFF; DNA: TGCGCCAGCAGCCGCCTACCAGGGACACTGAACACTGAAGCTTTCTTT
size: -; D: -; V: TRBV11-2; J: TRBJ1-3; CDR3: CASGKFTSGNTIYF; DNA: TGTGCCAGCGGGAAATTTACATCTGGAAACACCATATATTTT
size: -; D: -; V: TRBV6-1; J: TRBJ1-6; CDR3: CASSSGYNSPLHF; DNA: TGTGCCAGCTCCTCAGGGTATAATTCACCCCTCCACTTT
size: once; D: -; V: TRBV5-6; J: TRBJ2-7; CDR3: CASSLGAKKEQYF; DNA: TGTGCCAGCAGCTTGGGGGCCAAGAAAGAGCAGTACTTC
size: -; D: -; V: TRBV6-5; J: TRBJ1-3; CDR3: CASSYSQGYGNTIYF; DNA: TGTGCCAGCAGTTACTCACAGGGTTATGGAAACACCATATATTTT
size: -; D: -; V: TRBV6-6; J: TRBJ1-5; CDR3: CASSYGGSNQPQHF; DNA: TGTGCCAGCAGTTACGGGGGTAGCAATCAGCCCCAGCATTTT
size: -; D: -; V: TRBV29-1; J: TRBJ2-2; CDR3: CSVGHTNTGELFF; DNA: TGCAGCGTTGGACATACGAACACCGGGGAGCTGTTTTTT
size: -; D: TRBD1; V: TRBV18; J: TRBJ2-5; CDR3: CASSAQGNQQETQYF; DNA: TGTGCCAGCTCAGCACAGGGGAATCAACAAGAGACCCAGTACTTC
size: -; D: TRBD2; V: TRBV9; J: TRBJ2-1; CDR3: CASSFRLAGGQNEQFF; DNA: TGTGCCAGCAGCTTTCGACTAGCGGGGGGGCAAAATGAGCAGTTCTTC
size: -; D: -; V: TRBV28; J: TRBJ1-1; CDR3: CASSLTRSNAFF; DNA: TGTGCCAGCAGTTTAACCAGATCTAATGCTTTCTTT
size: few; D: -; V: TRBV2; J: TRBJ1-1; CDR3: CASSGTLGQTMNTEAFF; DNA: TGTGCCAGCAGTGGGACCTTAGGGCAAACCATGAACACTGAAGCTTTCTTT
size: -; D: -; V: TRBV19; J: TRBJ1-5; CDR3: CASSIQGYSNQPQHF; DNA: TGTGCCAGTAGTATACAGGGATATAGCAATCAGCCCCAGCATTTT
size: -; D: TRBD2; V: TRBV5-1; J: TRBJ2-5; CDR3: CASSTSGGLIQETQYF; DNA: TGCGCCAGCAGCACGAGCGGGGGGCTGATTCAAGAGACCCAGTACTTC
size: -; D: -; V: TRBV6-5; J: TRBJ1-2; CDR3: CASSYDGGGVPYGYTF; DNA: TGTGCCAGCAGTTACGACGGGGGAGGGGTACCTTATGGCTACACCTTC
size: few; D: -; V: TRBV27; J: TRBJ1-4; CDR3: CASSPPQGRNEKLFF; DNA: TGTGCCAGCAGTCCACCACAGGGAAGAAATGAAAAACTGTTTTTT
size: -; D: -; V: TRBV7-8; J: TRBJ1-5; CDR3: CASSLGVGQPQHF; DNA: TGTGCCAGCAGCTTAGGCGTTGGTCAGCCCCAGCATTTT
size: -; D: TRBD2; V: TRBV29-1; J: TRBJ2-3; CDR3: CSVEQQRGGTDTQYF; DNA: TGCAGCGTTGAGCAGCAGCGGGGAGGCACAGATACGCAGTATTTT
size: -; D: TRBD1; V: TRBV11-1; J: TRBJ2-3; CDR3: CASSPAWDRSTDTQYF; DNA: TGTGCCAGCAGCCCCGCCTGGGACAGAAGCACAGATACGCAGTATTTT
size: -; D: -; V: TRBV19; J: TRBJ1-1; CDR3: CASSISGATTNTEAFF; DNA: TGTGCCAGTAGTATATCCGGGGCGACCACGAACACTGAAGCTTTCTTT
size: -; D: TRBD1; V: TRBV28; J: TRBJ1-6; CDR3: CASRSSGQGYNSPLHF; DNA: TGTGCCAGCAGGTCCTCGGGACAGGGTTATAATTCACCCCTCCACTTT
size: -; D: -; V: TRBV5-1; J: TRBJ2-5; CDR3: CASSPTGPIGETQYF; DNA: TGCGCCAGCAGCCCGACAGGTCCTATAGGGGAGACCCAGTACTTC
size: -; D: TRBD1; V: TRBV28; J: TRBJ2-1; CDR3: CASSSGQSSYNEQFF; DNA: TGTGCCAGCAGTTCGGGACAGAGCTCCTACAATGAGCAGTTCTTC